This T cell receptor (beta chain) was observed in a study of blood T cell repertoires in COVID-19. Assay: immunoSEQ multiplex PCR; the TCRdb copy retains only in-frame clones and omits some. Counted here are 270,000 or so clones, approximately 87% occurring once; the ten biggest clones make up around 12%. The trim removed 6 bases at V and 7 bases at J, leaving 8 bases unmatched. Germline CDR1 reads SGHTA; CDR2 reads FQGNSA. This CDR3 has 14 residues. The receptor was derived from a woman aged 25 to 39 with COVID-19, enrolled during active disease. The chain employs TRBV7-2 and TRBJ1-5, with 8 bases aligning to TRBD1. The specimen sequenced was peripheral blood. This CDR3 is CASSLTGGYQPQHF. In DNA, the CDR3 is TGTGCCAGCAGTTTAACAGGGGGATACCAGCCCCAGCATTTT.